Below, 26 T cell receptor beta chains from the same sample are listed, as sequenced in a study of blood T cell repertoires in COVID-19. Here immunoSEQ multiplex PCR was the method, and the copy in TCRdb shows in-frame clones only, minus some. The data show around 280,000 clones, with approximately 83% seen just once and about 1.9% held by the top ten. The sample comprised peripheral blood. The source of these receptors is a woman in her thirties who had recovered from COVID-19.

In nucleotides, the CDR3 is TGTGCCACCTCAGGGACTAGCGACGAGCAGTACTTC. Residues: CATSGTSDEQYF. The chain recombines TRBV28 with TRBJ2-7; 10 bases fit TRBD2. Germline CDR1 is MDHEN and CDR2 is SYDVKM. CDR3 size: 12 residues. With 10 bases clipped from V and 5 bases from J, the junction kept 5 bases outside the gene matches.

The chain couples TRBV4-2 to TRBJ2-2, with 7 bases aligning to TRBD1. The CDR3 length is 15 residues. Germline trimming cut 3 bases from V and 6 bases from J; bases unmatched to any gene: 7. Germline CDR1 and CDR2: LGHNA and YNFKEQ. The CDR3 coding sequence is TGTGCCAGCAGCCAGATGACAGGGAATCCCGGGGAGCTGTTTTTT. It is translated as CASSQMTGNPGELFF.

The chain joins TRBV27 to TRBJ1-2, with D possibly being TRBD1 (6 bases). The germline CDR1 and CDR2 sequences are MNHEY and SMNVEV (reference sequence). The CDR3 spans 13 residues. Deletions cut 6 bases from V and 2 bases from J, with 10 bases between. CDR3 DNA sequence: TGTGCCAGCAGGAAACAGGGAAACTATGGCTACACCTTC. It codes for CASRKQGNYGYTF.

V gene TRBV7-9 combines with J gene TRBJ2-1, with 10 bases aligning to TRBD2. Germline V gene lookup returns CDR1 SEHNR and CDR2 FQNEAQ (reference sequence). The J segment lost 8 bases and the V segment lost 3 bases, leaving 10 bases of the junction unmatched. The CDR3 runs to 16 residues. The CDR3 loop is CASSFGTSAKGDEQFF. CDR3 DNA sequence: TGTGCCAGCAGCTTTGGGACTAGCGCTAAGGGGGATGAGCAGTTCTTC.

The chain couples TRBV5-4 to TRBJ2-3, with D tentatively TRBD1 (6 bases). The length of the CDR3 is 15 residues. The V gene lost 4 bases and the J gene lost 4 bases, with 16 bases spanning the gap. Germline V gives CDR1 SGHNT, CDR2 YYREEE (reference sequence). The CDR3: CASSPTGRGADTQYF. The CDR3 DNA is TGTGCCAGCAGCCCAACAGGGCGAGGGGCAGATACGCAGTATTTT.

The V and J genes are TRBV10-2 and TRBJ2-5; TRBD2 matches 9 bases. This CDR3 has 13 amino acids. The V segment lost 8 bases and the J segment 2 bases; nucleotides outside the gene matches: 3. Germline CDR1 and CDR2: WSHSY and SAAADI. The CDR3 spells CASPAGGQETQYF. CDR3 in DNA: TGCGCCAGCCCAGCGGGGGGTCAAGAGACCCAGTACTTC.

The chain links TRBV7-9 to TRBJ2-7; perhaps TRBD2 as D (5 bases). The CDR3 runs 14 residues. Germline V gives CDR1 SEHNR, CDR2 FQNEAQ (reference sequence). The V and J ends lost 1 base and 2 bases respectively, with 9 bases between them. The CDR3 spells CASSLGSGTYEQYF. The CDR3 DNA follows: TGTGCCAGCAGCTTAGGTTCGGGGACCTACGAGCAGTACTTC.

The V gene is TRBV28, the J gene TRBJ1-2; D unresolved. This CDR3 comprises 14 residues. Germline CDR1 reads MDHEN; CDR2 reads SYDVKM. With 2 bases removed from V and 6 bases from J, the gap between germline ends came to 13 bases. The CDR3 bases are TGTGCCAGCAGTTTAGGCCCGGGAAGGGATGGCTACACCTTC. This translates into CASSLGPGRDGYTF.

V gene TRBV27 combines with J gene TRBJ2-7; the match to TRBD2 covers 7 bases. This CDR3 contains 13 residues. Trimming cost V 10 bases and J 0 bases; bases outside gene matches: 6. Per the germline V gene, CDR1 is MNHEY and CDR2 is SMNVEV (reference sequence). The CDR3 is CATKGLSSYEQYF. In DNA, the CDR3 is TGTGCCACCAAGGGACTATCCTCCTACGAGCAGTACTTC.

V gene TRBV5-6 combines with J gene TRBJ2-1, with 8 nucleotides matching TRBD1. Germline V lookup: CDR1 SGHDT, CDR2 YYEEEE. The CDR3 covers 15 residues. The J segment lost 4 bases and the V segment lost 6 bases, leaving 9 bases of the junction unmatched. The CDR3 DNA sequence: TGTGCCAGCACCCTAGACAGGGGACAATACAATGAGCAGTTCTTC. It codes for CASTLDRGQYNEQFF.

The V call is TRBV5-1, the J call TRBJ2-7, with 9 bases identical to TRBD1. Germline lookup yields CDR1 SGHRS and CDR2 YFSETQ. Unmatched junction bases numbered 8, after V lost 4 bases and J lost 6 bases. The CDR3 is 14 amino acids. The CDR3 region has the DNA TGCGCCAGCAGCACCACCGGGACAGGGATCGAGCAGTACTTC. This encodes CASSTTGTGIEQYF.

The V call is TRBV7-6, the J call TRBJ2-3, with D possibly TRBD2 on 6 matching bases. The CDR3 runs to 15 residues. The germline CDR1 and CDR2 sequences are SGHVS and FNYEAQ. Trimming pared 5 bases from V and 6 bases from J, leaving 18 bases between. CDR3 residues: CASSPAEISGDTQYF. CDR3 DNA sequence: TGTGCCAGCAGCCCCGCCGAAATAAGCGGGGATACGCAGTATTTT.

The rearrangement joins TRBV19 to TRBJ1-5; TRBD1 agrees at 11 bases. Trimming at V came to 5 bases and at J to 1 base, leaving 4 bases not matched to a gene. The CDR3 extends over 16 amino acids. Germline-derived CDR1 and CDR2 are LNHDA and SQIVND (reference sequence). CDR3 amino acids: CASSPRDRGSNQPQHF. The CDR3 nucleotides are TGTGCCAGTAGTCCTAGGGACAGGGGGAGCAATCAGCCCCAGCATTTT.

The gene calls are TRBV5-1 and TRBJ2-1; TRBD1 matches at 9 bases. Germline loops: CDR1 SGHRS, CDR2 YFSETQ. CDR3 length: 13 amino acids. J gave up 15 bases and V 4 bases, and 11 bases lay outside the gene matches. The CDR3 nucleotides are TGCGCCAGCAGCCCGGACGGGACAGGGAATTGGTTCTTC. Amino acid sequence: CASSPDGTGNWFF.

This chain joins TRBV6-2 or TRBV6-3 and TRBJ2-1, with 11 bases matching TRBD2. The CDR3 is 14 residues long. The J segment lost 7 bases and the V segment lost 6 bases, leaving 5 bases of the junction unmatched. The germline V gene has CDR1 MNHEY and CDR2 SVGEGT. CDR3 sequence (DNA): TGTGCCAGCAGCGGGACTAGCGGAGCTAATGAGCAGTTCTTC. Translated, it gives CASSGTSGANEQFF.

This clone was found many times. J is TRBJ2-7 and V is TRBV7-2; tentatively, D is TRBD2 (5 bases). V lost 1 base and J lost 5, with 9 bases in between. Germline V gives CDR1 SGHTA, CDR2 FQGNSA. This CDR3 spans 13 amino acids. CDR3 sequence reads: CASSLDAGNEQYF. DNA for the CDR3: TGTGCCAGCAGCTTAGATGCCGGGAACGAGCAGTACTTC.

The chain combines TRBV28 with TRBJ2-5; D might be TRBD2 (7 bases). V was shortened by 5 bases and J by 1 base, with 8 bases between the two germline ends. The CDR3 sequence is 13 residues long. CDR1 is MDHEN, CDR2 SYDVKM, per germline. The CDR3 loop reads CASSGGAQETQYF. CDR3 nucleotide sequence: TGTGCCAGCAGTGGGGGGGCCCAAGAGACCCAGTACTTC.

Here the CDR3 DNA reads TGCAGCGTTGATGGTTGGGGGGAATACTCTGGAAACACCATATATTTT. Its protein is CSVDGWGEYSGNTIYF. The rearrangement joins TRBV29-1 to TRBJ1-3; D might be TRBD1 (5 bases). CDR1 and CDR2 from the germline V gene are SQVTM and ANQGSEA. V was clipped by 3 bases and J by 0 bases, with 15 bases between them. The CDR3 is made up of 16 amino acids.

The chain employs TRBV5-4 and TRBJ2-1; D possibly corresponds to TRBD2 (6 bases). The germline gives CDR1 SGHNT, CDR2 YYREEE (reference sequence). CDR3 length: 15 residues. V lost 0 bases, J lost 5 bases, and 12 bases lay in between. This chain's CDR3 is CASSLGTSLNNEQFF. The CDR3 nucleotides are TGTGCCAGCAGCTTGGGTACTAGCCTTAACAATGAGCAGTTCTTC.

V is TRBV5-1 and J is TRBJ1-5; D possibly corresponds to TRBD1 (6 bases). CDR1 is SGHRS, CDR2 YFSETQ, per germline. The CDR3 contains 14 residues. V dropped 4 bases and J dropped 5 bases, with 13 bases sitting between them. The CDR3 region is CASSQSSGDQPQHF. In DNA, the CDR3 is TGCGCCAGCAGCCAATCGTCAGGGGATCAGCCCCAGCATTTT.

The gene calls are TRBV15 and TRBJ2-3, with 9 positions matching TRBD2. The CDR3 extends over 18 amino acids. Unmatched junction bases numbered 11, after V lost 4 bases and J lost 0 bases. CDR1 LNHNV and CDR2 YYDKDF come from the germline V gene (reference sequence). The CDR3 reads CATSTPRAGLASTDTQYF. The CDR3 DNA reads TGTGCCACCAGCACTCCCAGGGCCGGACTAGCGAGCACAGATACGCAGTATTTT.

This clone has only one observation. The chain couples TRBV7-9 to TRBJ2-2, with TRBD1 matching over 9 bases. This CDR3 is 18 amino acids long. From germline, CDR1 is SEHNR and CDR2 FQNEAQ (reference sequence). J lost 7 bases, V lost 2 bases, and 14 bases had no gene match. Here the CDR3 DNA reads TGTGCCAGCAGCTTACGGAGTCCGGGACAGGGTATCAGCGGGGAGCTGTTTTTT. Protein: CASSLRSPGQGISGELFF. The variable domain in full, completed from reference TRBV7-9 and TRBJ2-2, reads DTGVSQNPRHKITKRGQNVTFRCDPISEHNRLYWYRQTLGQGPEFLTYFQNEAQLEKSRLLSDRFSAERPKGSFSTLEIQRTEQGDSAMYLCASSLRSPGQGISGELFFGEGSRLTVL.

V is TRBV7-2 and J is TRBJ1-6; 8 positions match TRBD1. The CDR3 runs to 15 residues. V dropped 4 bases and J dropped 6; count of bases not matched to a gene: 5. Germline loops: CDR1 SGHTA, CDR2 FQGNSA. CDR3 in DNA: TGTGCCAGCAGCTCCCAGACAGGGGCTAATTCACCCCTCCACTTT. Protein: CASSSQTGANSPLHF.

V and J are TRBV6-1 and TRBJ1-2; D perhaps matches TRBD1 (5 bases). From germline, CDR1 is MNHNS and CDR2 SASEGT. Trimming shortened V by 1 base and J by 5 bases, and 17 bases separated the two germline ends. The CDR3 is made up of 16 amino acids. CDR3 region: CASSEVPGRRAYGYTF. Here the CDR3 DNA reads TGTGCCAGCAGTGAAGTCCCGGGACGGAGGGCGTATGGCTACACCTTC.

This chain joins TRBV10-3 and TRBJ2-7, with D possibly TRBD2 on 5 matching bases. This CDR3 contains 14 residues. Germline values: CDR1 ENHRY, CDR2 SYGVKD. V lost 6 bases to trimming and J lost 2 bases, with 14 bases between them. The CDR3 reads CAIRAGATTYEQYF. In DNA, the CDR3 is TGTGCCATCAGGGCGGGTGCCACCACCTACGAGCAGTACTTC.

This sequence joins TRBV5-6 and TRBJ2-5; D unresolved. The germline CDR1 and CDR2 sequences are SGHDT and YYEEEE. There are 12 residues in the CDR3. Between the trimmed V and J ends, which lost 3 bases and 5 bases, there was a span of 8 bases. The CDR3 here is CASSSTRETQYF. The CDR3 bases are TGTGCCAGCAGCTCCACGAGGGAGACCCAGTACTTC.